This TCR beta chain was identified during a study of T cell responses to AZD1222 COVID-19 vaccine. Overall study findings and caveats: The reported proportion of spike-specific TCRs targeting unmutated variant regions was nearly half. There were vaccine-associated CD4 TCRs across spike, dominant at 160-218 and 743-854.

As regards this clone: The antigen is unknown.

The repertoire was sequenced with immunoSEQ multiplex PCR; TCRdb's copy has only in-frame clones and lacks some. Of around 120,000 clones listed, roughly nine tenths are singletons. The V and J ends lost 7 bases and 4 bases, in that order; junction bases with no gene match: 3. The CDR3 contains 13 residues. The rearrangement uses TRBV12-3 or TRBV12-4 and TRBJ1-1; TRBD1 matches at 10 bases. This sample comprised peripheral blood, obtained on day 0 of AZD1222 vaccination. The sequence came from an adult in good health. CDR3 sequence: CASKTGGGTEAFF. DNA for the CDR3: TGTGCCAGCAAGACAGGGGGCGGCACTGAAGCTTTCTTT.